Here is one TCR beta chain with its context. The antigen is undetermined. CDR3 length: 15 amino acids. The sample is drawn from a study of beta chain features in type 1 diabetes. The study's findings and limits: The study notes PCR might favor shorter templates equally in patients and controls. Type 1 diabetes patients had moderately but significantly shorter TCRB CDR3s in all four CD4+ subsets.

All of the isolated RNA was reverse transcribed, so expressed TCRB transcripts were sequenced. Data came from immunoSEQ multiplex PCR; TCRdb stores just in-frame clones and leaves some out. The repertoire consists of around 280,000 clones, with under 8.5% occurring once and the leading ten covering about 0.93%. Sequenced: central memory CD4+ T cells from blood. The TCR was taken from a woman in her late teens or twenties in good health. The chain recombines TRBV21-1 with TRBJ1-2. TRBV21-1 has pseudogene status. The DNA of the CDR3 is TGTGCCAGGCCGGGATTTTACTATACCCACTATGGCTACACCTTC. The encoded protein is CARPGFYYTHYGYTF.